This TCR beta chain was observed in a study of OX40 agonist ivuxolimab in advanced cancers. Study-level findings and limits: The average count of expanded clones was higher among CD8+ T cells than among CD4+. Some nonresponders likewise displayed low normalized T-cell clonal expansion. Relatively little clonal expansion, among the lowest observed, appeared in partial responders at 0.1-3.0 mg/kg.

Only in-frame clones appear in the TCRdb table, and some are missing; sequencing was by immunoSEQ multiplex PCR. The sample holds around 44,000 clones, roughly 90% seen once. With 2 bases clipped from V and 4 bases from J, the junction kept 7 bases outside the gene matches. This CDR3 is built from 16 residues. The germline V gene encodes CDR1 SGHAT and CDR2 FQNNGV. With respect to this clone: Its antigen is undetermined.

This receptor was taken from an adult with an advanced solid tumor such as melanoma, head and neck, liver or kidney cancer. Sequencing used CD4+ or CD8+ T cells sorted from blood, obtained in a trial of the OX40 agonist ivuxolimab. The rearrangement joins TRBV11-2 to TRBJ1-2; 10 bases are shared with TRBD1. CDR3 residues: CASSLFGTGDPYGYTF. CDR3 nucleotide sequence: TGTGCCAGCAGCTTATTCGGGACAGGGGATCCCTATGGCTACACCTTC.